Detailed here is one T cell receptor (beta chain). The antigen is unknown. CDR1 LGHNA and CDR2 YSLEER come from the germline V gene. V was shortened by 1 base and J by 8 bases, with 18 bases between the two germline ends. CDR3 length equals 16 residues. These data belong to a study of post-analysis software for immune sequencing data. About the study: Relapsing-remitting, secondary progressive and progressive-relapsing multiple sclerosis courses were included. Study observations and caveats: Higher frequency in patients than in controls was seen for 5 or 6 TRBV segments, with TRBV5-6, TRBV5-1 and TRBV20-1 among them. Patients with multiple sclerosis recorded significantly lower normalized Chao1 diversity than controls, the study found. Clustering by F measure revealed strong co-clustering among samples prepared together in one batch.

Every TCR beta cDNA library bore unique molecular identifiers. Starting from approximately 1 to 10 million T cells, the study yielded 450,000 to 500,000 cDNA molecules. TCRdb independently ran MiXCR on the PCR reads; one entry per CDR3 protein. The sample has around 770,000 distinct CDR3 sequences; approximately 44% are singletons. The chain links TRBV4-3 to TRBJ2-1; D is perhaps TRBD2 (5 bases). Sequenced: blood. The TCR was taken from a girl aged 5-17 years with multiple sclerosis. Here the CDR3 reads CASSQGGRSGYDEQFF. The CDR3 coding sequence is TGCGCCAGCAGCCAAGGGGGTAGATCGGGGTACGATGAGCAGTTCTTC.